This TCR beta chain was sequenced for a study of blood T cell repertoires in COVID-19. Recruits, aged about 18 to 89 years, lived in 24 US areas. All recovered Cohort 3 donors got two negative PCRs, got clearance, or saw symptom resolution. Germline CDR1 SQVTM, CDR2 ANQGSEA. The V and J ends lost 7 bases and 3 bases respectively, with 16 bases between them. This CDR3 comprises 13 residues. This clone was counted only a few times. As processed by the authors: Estimation of nucleated cell counts relied on the amplification of reference gene primers. TCRdb keeps only in-frame clones here, not all; method: immunoSEQ multiplex PCR. V and J calls and clone size are as listed in that table; D and trimming were resolved from the DNA. The sample consists of approximately 180,000 clones, 70% to 85% of them appearing once.

The clonotype comes from a woman between 45 and 60 years old who had recovered from COVID-19. Material for sequencing was PBMCs or T cells enriched from blood (not recorded which). The chain employs TRBV29-1 and TRBJ2-7; a weak D match, TRBD1 (6 bases). This CDR3 is CSASTGVGYEQYF. CDR3 nucleotides: TGCAGCGCCTCGACAGGCGTGGGCTACGAGCAGTACTTC.